This TCR beta chain was sequenced in a study of cytomegalovirus exposure and HLA in healthy donors. The V gene end was trimmed by 4 bases and the J gene end by 3 bases; junction bases not matched to a gene: 5. The CDR3 runs to 14 residues. The germline V gene has CDR1 LGHNA and CDR2 YNFKEQ. Primers for the PCR totalled 60 Vbeta and 13 Jbeta. The data were produced by immunoSEQ multiplex PCR, yet TCRdb's version contains in-frame clones alone and is incomplete. The sample has 130,000 to 150,000 clones, just under 85% seen once; the top ten hold under 10%. This clonotype was obtained from a woman in her fifties or sixties in good health and CMV-seropositive. The rearrangement uses TRBV4-2 and TRBJ2-5, with TRBD1 identical over 7 bases. Sequenced material: PBMCs. Here the CDR3 DNA reads TGTGCCAGCAGCCCGGGGACAGCTAAAGAGACCCAGTACTTC. It encodes CASSPGTAKETQYF.